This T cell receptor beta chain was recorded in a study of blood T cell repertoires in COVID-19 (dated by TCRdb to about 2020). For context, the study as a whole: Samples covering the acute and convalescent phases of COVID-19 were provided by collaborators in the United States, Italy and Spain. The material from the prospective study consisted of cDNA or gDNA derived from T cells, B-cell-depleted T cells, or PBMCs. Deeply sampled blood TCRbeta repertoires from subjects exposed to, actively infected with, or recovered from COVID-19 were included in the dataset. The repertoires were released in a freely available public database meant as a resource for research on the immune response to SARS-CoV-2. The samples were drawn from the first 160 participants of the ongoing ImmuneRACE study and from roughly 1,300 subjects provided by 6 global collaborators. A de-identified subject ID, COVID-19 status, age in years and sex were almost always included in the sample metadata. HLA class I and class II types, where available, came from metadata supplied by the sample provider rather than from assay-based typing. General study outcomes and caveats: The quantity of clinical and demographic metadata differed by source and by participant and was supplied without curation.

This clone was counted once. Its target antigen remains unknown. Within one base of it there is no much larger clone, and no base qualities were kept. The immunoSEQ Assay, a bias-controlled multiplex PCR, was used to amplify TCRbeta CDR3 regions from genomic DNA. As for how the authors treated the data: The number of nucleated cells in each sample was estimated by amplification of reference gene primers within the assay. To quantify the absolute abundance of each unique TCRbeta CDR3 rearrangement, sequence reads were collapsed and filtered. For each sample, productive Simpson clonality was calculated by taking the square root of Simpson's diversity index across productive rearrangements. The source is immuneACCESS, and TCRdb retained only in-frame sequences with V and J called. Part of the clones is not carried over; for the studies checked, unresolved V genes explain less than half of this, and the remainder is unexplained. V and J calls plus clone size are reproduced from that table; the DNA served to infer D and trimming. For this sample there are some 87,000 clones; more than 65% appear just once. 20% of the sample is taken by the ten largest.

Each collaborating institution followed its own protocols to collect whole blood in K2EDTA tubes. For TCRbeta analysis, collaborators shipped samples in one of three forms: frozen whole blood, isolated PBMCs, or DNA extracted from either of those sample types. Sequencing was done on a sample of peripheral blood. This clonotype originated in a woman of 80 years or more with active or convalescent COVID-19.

The CDR3 sequence is CSVELVRGPQETQYF. The sequenced DNA: TGCAGCGTTGAATTAGTCAGGGGACCCCAAGAGACCCAGTACTTC. The rearrangement combines TRBV29-1 with TRBJ2-5, and possibly TRBD1, on 6 matching bases. V drops 2 bases and J drops 1 base, leaving 14 bases in between. Inclusive of the bounding cysteine and phenylalanine, the CDR3 is 15 residues long. Just the 45-base CDR3 DNA is kept, in frame starting at base 1. According to the germline V gene, CDR1 reads SQVTM and CDR2 reads ANQGSEA.